This T cell receptor (beta chain) was found in a study of OX40 agonist ivuxolimab in advanced cancers. Study overall: Patients took ivuxolimab, an agonistic anti-OX40 (CD134) antibody. Antecedent anti-PD-1, anti-PD-L1 or anti-CTLA-4 therapy was permissible, with around 40% having received some.

Germline CDR1 and CDR2: SGHDN and FVKESK. This CDR3 region has 14 residues. V was cut by 2 bases and J by 10 bases, with 17 bases left in between. Study results and caveats: Antigen targets of the expanded peripheral T cells went undetermined. There were also nonresponders showing low normalized T-cell clonal expansion.

A remark on this clone: The antigen is unknown.

Method: immunoSEQ multiplex PCR; TCRdb's copy keeps in-frame clones and lacks some. The sample has 65,000 to 85,000 clones, 92% seen once. The origin of this receptor is an adult with an advanced solid tumor such as melanoma, head and neck, liver or kidney cancer. This specimen consisted of CD4+ or CD8+ T cells sorted from blood, obtained in a trial of the OX40 agonist ivuxolimab. The chain carries TRBV14 and TRBJ2-5; possible D gene TRBD2, 6 bases. CDR3 protein: CASSQTRQGGVQYF. As DNA, the CDR3 is TGTGCCAGCAGCCAAACTCGGCAGGGAGGTGTCCAGTACTTC.